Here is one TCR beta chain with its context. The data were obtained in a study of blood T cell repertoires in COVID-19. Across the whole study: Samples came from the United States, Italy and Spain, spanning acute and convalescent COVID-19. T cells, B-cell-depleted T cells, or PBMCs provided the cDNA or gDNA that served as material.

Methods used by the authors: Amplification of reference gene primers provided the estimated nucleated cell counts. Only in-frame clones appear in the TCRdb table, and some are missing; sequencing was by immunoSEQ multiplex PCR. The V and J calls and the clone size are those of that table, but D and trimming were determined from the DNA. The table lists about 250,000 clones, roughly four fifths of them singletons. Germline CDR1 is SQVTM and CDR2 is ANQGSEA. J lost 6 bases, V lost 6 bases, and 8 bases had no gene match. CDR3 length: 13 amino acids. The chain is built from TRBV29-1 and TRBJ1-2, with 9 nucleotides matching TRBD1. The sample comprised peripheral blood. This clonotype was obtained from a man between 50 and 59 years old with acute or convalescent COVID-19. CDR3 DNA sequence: TGCAGCGTCCCGTGGGGGACAGGGAATGGCTACACCTTC. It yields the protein CSVPWGTGNGYTF.